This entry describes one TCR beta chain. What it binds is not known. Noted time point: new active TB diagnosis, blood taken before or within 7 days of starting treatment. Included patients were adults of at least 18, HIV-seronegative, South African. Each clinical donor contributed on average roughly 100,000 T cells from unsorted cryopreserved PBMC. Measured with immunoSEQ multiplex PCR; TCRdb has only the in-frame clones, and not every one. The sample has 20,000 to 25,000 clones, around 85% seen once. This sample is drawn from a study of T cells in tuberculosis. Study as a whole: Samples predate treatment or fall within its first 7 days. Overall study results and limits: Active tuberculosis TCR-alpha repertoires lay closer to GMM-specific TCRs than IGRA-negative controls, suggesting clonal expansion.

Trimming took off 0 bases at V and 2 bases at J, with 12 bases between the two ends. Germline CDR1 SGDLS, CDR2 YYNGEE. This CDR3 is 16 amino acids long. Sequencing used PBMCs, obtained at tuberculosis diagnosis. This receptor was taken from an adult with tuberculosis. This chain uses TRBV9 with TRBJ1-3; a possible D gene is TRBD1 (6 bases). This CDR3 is CASSVVATGTGNTIYF. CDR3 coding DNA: TGTGCCAGCAGCGTAGTGGCGACAGGTACTGGAAACACCATATATTTT. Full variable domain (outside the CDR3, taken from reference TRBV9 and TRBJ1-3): DSGVTQTPKHLITATGQRVTLRCSPRSGDLSVYWYQQSLDQGLQFLIQYYNGEERAKGNILERFSAQQFPDLHSELNLSSLELGDSALYFCASSVVATGTGNTIYFGEGSWLTVV.